Following are 10 T cell receptor beta chains from one sample sequenced in a study of blood T cell repertoires in COVID-19. TCRdb's table, derived via immunoSEQ multiplex PCR, lists solely in-frame clones and lacks some. The data contain about 380,000 clones, more than 70% of them singletons. Material for sequencing was PBMCs or T cells enriched from blood (not recorded which). Every receptor here comes from a young woman who had recovered from COVID-19.

This chain links TRBV11-2 with TRBJ2-7, with a weak D call TRBD1 (6 bases). V lost 3 bases to trimming and J lost 5 bases, with 11 bases between them. The V gene's germline CDR1 is SGHAT and CDR2 FQNNGV. The CDR3 has 13 residues. The CDR3 DNA sequence: TGTGCCAGCAGCTTGTACAGGGACGACGAGCAGTACTTC. Its translation is CASSLYRDDEQYF. Supplemented by reference TRBV11-2 and TRBJ2-7, the full variable domain reads EAGVAQSPRYKIIEKRQSVAFWCNPISGHATLYWYQQILGQGPKLLIQFQNNGVVDDSQLPKDRFSAERLKGVDSTLKIQPAKLEDSAVYLCASSLYRDDEQYFGPGTRLTVT.

This clone showed up just once. The gene calls are TRBV25-1 and TRBJ2-4, with D uncertain. The V gene's germline CDR1 is MGHDK and CDR2 SYGVNS. The CDR3 totals 15 residues. V was clipped by 6 bases and J by 0 bases, with 12 bases between them. CDR3 loop: CASRLPVLAKNIQYF. In DNA form, the CDR3 reads TGTGCCAGCAGACTCCCGGTCCTAGCCAAAAACATTCAGTACTTC.

The chain has TRBV7-9 and TRBJ2-2, with D tentatively TRBD2 (6 bases). Deletions cut 7 bases from V and 5 bases from J, with 17 bases between. The germline V gene encodes CDR1 SEHNR and CDR2 FQNEAQ (reference sequence). The CDR3 has 15 residues. The CDR3 bases are TGTGCCAGCACCAAGGAGCGGGTATTAACCGGGGAGCTGTTTTTT. Its protein is CASTKERVLTGELFF.

The chain employs TRBV10-3 and TRBJ1-2; D might be TRBD1 (5 bases). This CDR3 is 16 amino acids long. Trimming took 10 bases from V and 3 from J, leaving 24 bases between them. Germline V gives CDR1 ENHRY, CDR2 SYGVKD. The CDR3 region has the DNA TGTGCCACCACCCCCCGGGACTCTTCGGTGGACTATGGCTACACCTTC. Protein product: CATTPRDSSVDYGYTF.

The V gene is TRBV19, the J gene TRBJ2-5; D might be TRBD1 (6 bases). V lost 1 base and J 2 bases, leaving 23 bases between the germline ends. The length of the CDR3 is 19 residues. CDR1 is LNHDA and CDR2 is SQIVND in the germline V gene (reference sequence). The CDR3 reads CASSIVLFRAGASQETQYF. CDR3 sequence (DNA): TGTGCCAGTAGTATAGTTTTATTTCGGGCAGGGGCCTCTCAAGAGACCCAGTACTTC.

This clone was seen once. The chain carries TRBV7-9 and TRBJ1-1, with TRBD1 identical over 8 bases. V lost 5 bases and J lost 1; bases outside the gene matches: 9. The CDR3 has 16 residues. Germline CDR1 reads SEHNR; CDR2 reads FQNEAQ (reference sequence). The CDR3 coding sequence is TGTGCCAGCAGCCTCGGACAGGGTGGGACGAACACTGAAGCTTTCTTT. It encodes CASSLGQGGTNTEAFF.

The chain uses TRBV27 and TRBJ1-6; possible D gene TRBD1, 5 bases. CDR3 length: 15 amino acids. The V end lost 2 bases, the J end lost 9 bases, and 14 bases lay between the germline ends. Germline CDR1 and CDR2: MNHEY and SMNVEV (reference sequence). The CDR3 loop is CASSLTGGGASPLHF. CDR3 in DNA: TGTGCCAGCAGTTTAACTGGAGGAGGGGCTTCACCCCTCCACTTT.

The V and J genes are TRBV28 and TRBJ2-1; D is undetermined. The CDR3 consists of 15 residues. Germline CDR1 and CDR2: MDHEN and SYDVKM. Trimming pared 3 bases from V and 5 bases from J, leaving 14 bases between. In DNA form, the CDR3 reads TGTGCCAGCAGTTTCCCGGAGAAACCGAACAATGAGCAGTTCTTC. This encodes CASSFPEKPNNEQFF.

This clone appeared a few times. The chain carries TRBV29-1 and TRBJ1-1, with D uncertain. Trimming took 4 bases from V and 8 from J, leaving 14 bases between them. Germline V gene sequence: CDR1 SQVTM, CDR2 ANQGSEA. The CDR3 has 12 residues. The CDR3 protein is CSVVIPGYEAFF. CDR3 DNA: TGCAGCGTTGTCATTCCGGGTTACGAAGCTTTCTTT. The full variable domain, in which reference TRBV29-1 and TRBJ1-1 provide the parts outside the CDR3, is SAVISQKPSRDICQRGTSLTIQCQVDSQVTMMFWYRQQPGQSLTLIATANQGSEATYESGFVIDKFPISRPNLTFSTLTVSNMSPEDSSIYLCSVVIPGYEAFFGQGTRLTVV.

The J gene is TRBJ2-7, the V gene TRBV3-1 (or the pseudogene TRBV3-2); the D gene is possibly TRBD1 (6 bases). This CDR3 has 14 residues. Germline CDR1 LGHDT, CDR2 YNNKEL (reference sequence). V was pared by 2 bases and J by 2 bases, with 10 bases between. The CDR3, as DNA: TGTGCCAGCAGCCAATACCCAGGGGCCTACGAGCAGTACTTC. It encodes CASSQYPGAYEQYF.